These 4 T cell receptor beta chains originate from one sample sequenced in a study of T cell responses to AZD1222 COVID-19 vaccine. Profiled with immunoSEQ multiplex PCR; TCRdb holds only in-frame clones, not every one. Altogether 95,000 to 120,000 clones are present, approximately 88% being singletons, with the ten largest covering 6.5%. This sample comprised peripheral blood, obtained 28 days after the second AZD1222 dose. The receptor set was obtained from an adult who received the AZD1222 COVID-19 vaccine.

The CDR3 DNA is TGTGCCAGCCATTCGTGGGGGGGGCGACAGCCCCAGCATTTT. Protein product: CASHSWGGRQPQHF. The chain combines TRBV28 with TRBJ1-5; a possible D gene is TRBD1 (6 bases). The CDR3 has 14 amino acids. Trimming left V 8 bases short and J 7 bases short, with 18 bases between. Germline V gene data show CDR1 as MDHEN and CDR2 as SYDVKM.

The rearrangement links TRBV25-1 to TRBJ2-7, with 7 positions matching TRBD1. Trimming at V came to 2 bases and at J to 3 bases, leaving 4 bases not matched to a gene. CDR1 and CDR2 from the germline V gene are MGHDK and SYGVNS. The CDR3 consists of 14 residues. Written as DNA, the CDR3 is TGTGCCAGCAGTGAAAGGGACAGTAACTACGAGCAGTACTTC. Protein product: CASSERDSNYEQYF.

As regards this clone: Other DNA sequences from this sample encode an identical CDR3 as well. The CDR3 spells CASSGMFKGQGFYEQYF. In DNA form, the CDR3 reads TGTGCCAGTAGCGGCATGTTCAAGGGACAGGGGTTCTACGAGCAGTACTTC. This chain connects TRBV7-2 to TRBJ2-7, with 10 bases that match TRBD1. From germline, CDR1 is SGHTA and CDR2 FQGNSA. CDR3 length: 17 amino acids. V shed 9 bases, J shed 3 bases, and the junction held 17 bases outside the gene matches.

V is TRBV2 and J is TRBJ2-1, with a possible D match to TRBD1 (6 bases). The CDR3 runs 15 residues. The germline V gene has CDR1 SNHLY and CDR2 FYNNEI. Trimming left V 5 bases short and J 0 bases short, with 11 bases between. CDR3 nucleotide sequence: TGTGCCAGCAGTCCGGGACAAAGCTCCTACAATGAGCAGTTCTTC. It is translated as CASSPGQSSYNEQFF.